Listed here are 27 T cell receptor beta chains from one sample, sequenced in a study of blood T cell repertoires in COVID-19. Profiled with immunoSEQ multiplex PCR; TCRdb holds only in-frame clones, not every one. The sample has about 50,000 clones, about 84% seen once. The sample taken for sequencing was peripheral blood. These receptors were taken from a human donor in a cohort sampled during active COVID-19.

This clone was seen a few times. The chain employs TRBV7-9 and TRBJ2-7, with 10 bases that match TRBD1. The V segment lost 5 bases and the J segment 4 bases; nucleotides outside the gene matches: 11. CDR3 size: 16 residues. The germline gives CDR1 SEHNR, CDR2 FQNEAQ (reference sequence). CDR3: CASSPRDRGAYYEQYF. The CDR3 nucleotides read TGTGCCAGCAGCCCTAGGGACAGGGGCGCTTATTACGAGCAGTACTTC.

V usage is TRBV7-6 and J usage is TRBJ1-1; 7 bases align to TRBD1. CDR1 is SGHVS and CDR2 is FNYEAQ in the germline V gene. Trimming at V came to 6 bases and at J to 5 bases, leaving 12 bases not matched to a gene. The CDR3 sequence is 15 residues long. The CDR3 loop is CASRPEQGLSTEAFF. As DNA, the CDR3 is TGTGCCAGCAGGCCCGAACAGGGGCTGAGTACTGAAGCTTTCTTT.

The chain joins TRBV10-3 to TRBJ1-1; D is unresolved. CDR3 length equals 14 residues. Germline assignment: CDR1 ENHRY and CDR2 SYGVKD. V was clipped by 3 bases and J by 1 base, with 9 bases between them. The CDR3 protein is CAISDIPENTEAFF. CDR3 nucleotides: TGTGCCATCAGTGATATCCCAGAGAACACTGAAGCTTTCTTT.

The genes are TRBV7-2 and TRBJ2-2, with 8 bases identical to TRBD1. Germline-derived CDR1 and CDR2 are SGHTA and FQGNSA. The CDR3 runs to 16 residues. V gave up 1 base and J gave up 1 base; unmatched junction bases: 2. CDR3 in DNA: TGTGCCAGCAGCTTAGTGGGGACAGGGAACACCGGGGAGCTGTTTTTT. Encoded protein: CASSLVGTGNTGELFF.

The chain links TRBV7-2 to TRBJ1-3, with 8 bases identical to TRBD1. Per germline, CDR1 SGHTA and CDR2 FQGNSA. The CDR3 contains 17 residues. The V and J ends lost 5 bases and 0 bases, in that order; junction bases with no gene match: 9. CDR3 in DNA: TGTGCCAGCAGCACGGAAGGACAGGGTCACTCTGGAAACACCATATATTTT. It specifies CASSTEGQGHSGNTIYF. Full variable domain (outside the CDR3, taken from reference TRBV7-2 and TRBJ1-3): GAGVSQSPSNKVTEKGKDVELRCDPISGHTALYWYRQSLGQGLEFLIYFQGNSAPDKSGLPSDRFSAERTGGSVSTLTIQRTQQEDSAVYLCASSTEGQGHSGNTIYFGEGSWLTVV.

This clone was detected only once. The V and J genes are TRBV9 and TRBJ1-5, with 9 bases identical to TRBD1. This CDR3 spans 21 amino acids. The germline V gene has CDR1 SGDLS and CDR2 YYNGEE. V gave up 0 bases and J gave up 2 bases; unmatched junction bases: 18. CDR3: CASSVAFPGTGFIHGNQPQHF. In nucleotides, the CDR3 is TGTGCCAGCAGCGTAGCTTTTCCCGGGACAGGGTTTATTCATGGCAATCAGCCCCAGCATTTT.

This clone was recorded a few times. The V call is TRBV11-2, the J call TRBJ2-7; weak D call: TRBD1 (6 bases). V lost 1 base and J lost 3, with 19 bases in between. Germline values: CDR1 SGHAT, CDR2 FQNNGV. The CDR3 loop spans 17 amino acids. The CDR3 sequence is CASSLASAGTPIYEQYF. The CDR3 nucleotides are TGTGCCAGCAGCTTAGCCTCGGCCGGGACACCGATCTACGAGCAGTACTTC.

This sequence joins TRBV3-1 (or the pseudogene TRBV3-2) and TRBJ2-7, with 7 bases identical to TRBD2. This CDR3 comprises 18 residues. Germline CDR1 is LGHDT and CDR2 is YNNKEL (reference sequence). With 0 bases clipped from V and 2 bases from J, the junction kept 13 bases outside the gene matches. The CDR3 nucleotides read TGTGCCAGCAGCCAAGAGTGGGGGGAGGGCCCCAACCCCTACGAGCAGTACTTC. The encoded protein is CASSQEWGEGPNPYEQYF.

DNA of the CDR3: TGCGCCAGCATTACCGACTTCGGGCTGTCAGGGGACGGGGAGCAGTACTTC. It translates to CASITDFGLSGDGEQYF. The rearrangement joins TRBV10-1 to TRBJ2-7, with TRBD1 as a possible D gene (6 bases). The V end lost 7 bases, the J end lost 7 bases, and 29 bases lay between the germline ends. CDR1 WNHNN and CDR2 SYGVQD come from the germline V gene (reference sequence). This CDR3 contains 17 residues.

The chain uses TRBV7-2 and TRBJ2-7, with D perhaps TRBD2 (5 bases). There are 14 residues in the CDR3. V was shortened by 3 bases and J by 5 bases, with 14 bases between the two germline ends. Germline-derived CDR1 and CDR2 are SGHTA and FQGNSA. DNA for the CDR3: TGTGCCAGCAGCTTTGGACTCAAGGCCGACGAGCAGTACTTC. It yields the protein CASSFGLKADEQYF.

V and J are TRBV18 and TRBJ1-2; 8 bases align to TRBD1. Germline lookup yields CDR1 KGHSH and CDR2 LQKENI. The CDR3 covers 13 residues. The junction had 7 bases not matched to a gene; V was cut back by 6 bases and J by 7 bases. This CDR3 reads CASSSQGEVGYTF. The CDR3 DNA sequence: TGTGCCAGCTCTTCACAGGGGGAGGTTGGCTACACCTTC. The full variable domain, with the rest looked up from reference TRBV18 and TRBJ1-2, is NAGVMQNPRHLVRRRGQEARLRCSPMKGHSHVYWYRQLPEEGLKFMVYLQKENIIDESGMPKERFSAEFPKEGPSILRIQQVVRGDSAAYFCASSSQGEVGYTFGSGTRLTVV.

The chain uses TRBV14 and TRBJ2-5, with TRBD1 matching 7 bases. Per the germline V gene, CDR1 is SGHDN and CDR2 is FVKESK. After removal of 3 bases from V and 2 bases from J, the junction contained 9 bases not matched to a gene. The CDR3 totals 16 residues. The CDR3 is CASSQTGSPLQETQYF. DNA for the CDR3: TGTGCCAGCAGCCAGACAGGGTCCCCTTTACAAGAGACCCAGTACTTC.

The chain has TRBV4-1 and TRBJ2-7; 11 nucleotides align to TRBD2. The CDR3 extends over 16 amino acids. Trimming took 0 bases from V and 5 from J; bases not matched to a gene: 6. Germline V CDR1 and CDR2: MGHRA, YSYEKL. DNA for the CDR3: TGCGCCAGCAGCCAAGAGTTAGCGGGAGGGCGGGACGAGCAGTACTTC. Its protein product is CASSQELAGGRDEQYF.

This chain links TRBV20-1 with TRBJ2-1; TRBD2 matches at 9 bases. Per germline, CDR1 DFQATT and CDR2 SNEGSKA (reference sequence). CDR3 length equals 14 residues. With V trimmed by 3 bases and J by 4 bases, 4 bases remained unmatched. CDR3 in DNA: TGCAGTGCTAGTATAGCGGGGGAGTACAATGAGCAGTTCTTC. This codes for CSASIAGEYNEQFF.

CDR3 in DNA: TGTGCCAGCAGTTTACGGGACAGCGTTTTTAACTATGGCTACACCTTC. Residues: CASSLRDSVFNYGYTF. The chain joins TRBV6-5 to TRBJ1-2; 7 positions match TRBD1. The J segment lost 1 base and the V segment lost 4 bases, leaving 9 bases of the junction unmatched. CDR3 length: 16 residues. The germline CDR1 and CDR2 sequences are MNHEY and SVGAGI.

The chain carries TRBV6-1 and TRBJ2-1; 8 bases line up with TRBD2. The CDR3 length is 15 residues. Trimming at V came to 2 bases and at J to 9 bases, leaving 9 bases not matched to a gene. Germline CDR1 is MNHNS and CDR2 is SASEGT. The DNA of the CDR3 is TGTGCCAGCAGTGAAATTAGCGGGATGTCGGGTGAGCAGTTCTTC. It codes for CASSEISGMSGEQFF.

The chain employs TRBV5-1 and TRBJ2-3; 8 positions agree with TRBD2. This CDR3 is 16 amino acids long. CDR1 SGHRS and CDR2 YFSETQ come from the germline V gene. V lost 1 base, J lost 2 bases, and 6 bases stayed unmatched. In DNA form, the CDR3 reads TGCGCCAGCAGCTTGTCGTCTAGCGGGTTCACAGATACGCAGTATTTT. This sequence encodes CASSLSSSGFTDTQYF.

The chain joins TRBV2 to TRBJ1-4, with D unresolved. CDR1 SNHLY and CDR2 FYNNEI come from the germline V gene. V was shortened by 3 bases and J by 2 bases, with 10 bases between the two germline ends. CDR3 length: 15 residues. The DNA for the CDR3 is TGTGCCAGCAGTGAGATGAGGGCCACTAATGAAAAACTGTTTTTT. The encoded protein is CASSEMRATNEKLFF.

The V and J genes are TRBV21-1 and TRBJ2-7; the D segment call TRBD2 is taken from the table without a DNA check. TRBV21-1 is marked as a pseudogene. CDR3 length: 15 amino acids. The CDR3 here is CASSKALSPHYEQYF. The CDR3 DNA is TGTGCCAGCAGCAAAGCGCTATCTCCCCACTACGAGCAGTACTTC.

This chain uses TRBV6-4 with TRBJ2-5; 8 nucleotides agree with TRBD2. The CDR3 length is 12 residues. Germline V CDR1 and CDR2: MRHNA, SNTAGT. V lost 6 bases and J lost 3; bases outside the gene matches: 0. Written as DNA, the CDR3 is TGTGCCAGCAGCGGGGGGGAAGAGACCCAGTACTTC. It translates to CASSGGEETQYF.

The V call is TRBV6-5, the J call TRBJ1-5, with D unclear. Germline V lookup: CDR1 MNHEY, CDR2 SVGAGI. V was shortened by 6 bases and J by 6 bases, with 18 bases between the two germline ends. This CDR3 region has 15 residues. CDR3: CASSRGPSYGQPQHF. As DNA, the CDR3 is TGTGCCAGCAGCCGCGGGCCTTCCTACGGTCAGCCCCAGCATTTT.

This CDR3 is CASSRGLAGGAADTQYF. CDR3 nucleotides: TGTGCCAGCAGCCGGGGACTAGCGGGGGGCGCGGCAGATACGCAGTATTTT. This chain uses TRBV9 with TRBJ2-3, with 15 bases matching TRBD2. The germline V gene has CDR1 SGDLS and CDR2 YYNGEE. With 4 bases clipped from V and 4 bases from J, the junction kept 7 bases outside the gene matches. This CDR3 comprises 17 residues. The entire variable domain, with the rest obtained from reference TRBV9 and TRBJ2-3, is as follows: DSGVTQTPKHLITATGQRVTLRCSPRSGDLSVYWYQQSLDQGLQFLIQYYNGEERAKGNILERFSAQQFPDLHSELNLSSLELGDSALYFCASSRGLAGGAADTQYFGPGTRLTVL.

In its sample, this clone was seen a few times. This rearrangement joins TRBV6-1 to TRBJ2-7; 10 bases match TRBD1. Trimming removed 3 bases from V and 1 base from J; junction bases left unmatched: 3. Germline-derived CDR1 and CDR2 are MNHNS and SASEGT. This CDR3 is built from 15 residues. CDR3 DNA: TGTGCCAGCAGTGACGGGACAGGGGTGTCCTACGAGCAGTACTTC. Protein product: CASSDGTGVSYEQYF.

This sequence joins TRBV4-1 and TRBJ1-1; TRBD1 aligns across 9 bases. The CDR3 totals 18 residues. CDR1 MGHRA and CDR2 YSYEKL come from the germline V gene. J was trimmed by 4 bases and V by 1 base; bases with no gene match: 13. The DNA for the CDR3 is TGCGCCAGCAGCCAAGTAGACGGGACAGGGTACGTTGGCACTGAAGCTTTCTTT. As protein: CASSQVDGTGYVGTEAFF.

This rearrangement joins TRBV5-1 to TRBJ2-1, with 11 bases identical to TRBD1. The length of the CDR3 is 16 residues. V shed 1 base, J shed 7 bases, and the junction held 7 bases outside the gene matches. Germline V gene data show CDR1 as SGHRS and CDR2 as YFSETQ. CDR3 bases: TGCGCCAGCAGCTTGAACGGACAGGGGGCTAGAAATGAGCAGTTCTTC. Translation: CASSLNGQGARNEQFF.

V gene TRBV5-1 combines with J gene TRBJ2-5; D is possibly TRBD1 (6 bases). The ends were cut back, 4 bases at V and 4 bases at J, with 20 bases in the middle. CDR1 and CDR2 from the germline V gene are SGHRS and YFSETQ. CDR3 size: 16 residues. DNA of the CDR3: TGCGCCAGCAGCATGGGCTCGACAGGTTCGGGAGAGACCCAGTACTTC. As protein: CASSMGSTGSGETQYF. Combining the CDR3 with reference TRBV5-1 and TRBJ2-5 gives the whole variable domain KAGVTQTPRYLIKTRGQQVTLSCSPISGHRSVSWYQQTPGQGLQFLFEYFSETQRNKGNFPGRFSGRQFSNSRSEMNVSTLELGDSALYLCASSMGSTGSGETQYFGPGTRLLVL.

This chain uses TRBV5-1 with TRBJ1-2, with 9 bases aligning to TRBD1. V gave up 2 bases and J gave up 3 bases; unmatched junction bases: 8. Germline-derived CDR1 and CDR2 are SGHRS and YFSETQ. The CDR3 length is 16 residues. CDR3 DNA sequence: TGCGCCAGCAGCTTTCCCCGGGACAGGGAGGACTATGGCTACACCTTC. Amino acids: CASSFPRDREDYGYTF. Drawing the rest from reference TRBV5-1 and TRBJ1-2, the complete variable domain is KAGVTQTPRYLIKTRGQQVTLSCSPISGHRSVSWYQQTPGQGLQFLFEYFSETQRNKGNFPGRFSGRQFSNSRSEMNVSTLELGDSALYLCASSFPRDREDYGYTFGSGTRLTVV.